The 18 T cell receptor beta chains below all came from one sample that was sequenced in a study of T cell clonotyping in hematopoietic cell transplantation. Here immunoSEQ multiplex PCR was the method, and the copy in TCRdb shows in-frame clones only, minus some. The sample lists roughly 28,000 clones; about 93% were seen once. The time point is: recipient sample about 28 days before transplant, after cytoreduction. Source: peripheral blood mononuclear cells, taken before stem cell transplant. The receptor source for this set is a man between 50 and 59 years old with acute myeloid leukemia. Some clones in this sample may be carry-over from other donors' samples.

CDR3 protein: CASSPSGEGGEKLFF. CDR3 DNA: TGCGCCAGCAGCCCGTCCGGGGAGGGTGGAGAAAAACTGTTTTTT. V and J are TRBV4-3 and TRBJ1-4; no definite D call. The CDR3 is 15 residues long. V lost 4 bases and J 8 bases, leaving 17 bases between the germline ends. Per the germline V gene, CDR1 is LGHNA and CDR2 is YSLEER.

The V call is TRBV6-5, the J call TRBJ1-1; maybe TRBD1 (6 bases). The CDR3 sequence is 15 residues long. Germline loops: CDR1 MNHEY, CDR2 SVGAGI. Trimming removed 6 bases at V and 8 bases at J, with 22 bases between. The CDR3: CASSSQGFALSEAFF. The CDR3 DNA is TGTGCCAGCAGCTCACAGGGATTTGCTTTATCGGAAGCTTTCTTT.

As regards this clone: One end of the junction varies from germline; a read error may be responsible. The chain employs TRBV28 and TRBJ2-4, with a possible D match to TRBD1 (5 bases). CDR3 length equals 13 residues. Germline V gene lookup returns CDR1 MDHEN and CDR2 SYDVKM. The CDR3 is CAGSKGAKNIQYF. CDR3 coding DNA: TGTGCCGGCAGTAAAGGGGCGAAAAACATTCAGTACTTC.

The rearrangement joins TRBV5-6 to TRBJ1-1; no clear D. Per germline, CDR1 SGHDT and CDR2 YYEEEE. Trimming stripped 0 bases from V and 4 bases from J, with 7 bases between. This CDR3 is 13 amino acids long. CDR3: CASSLEGGTEAFF. In DNA, the CDR3 is TGTGCCAGCAGCTTGGAAGGAGGCACTGAAGCTTTCTTT.

This chain uses TRBV6-1 with TRBJ1-1; 8 bases align to TRBD1. The CDR3 runs to 14 residues. The junction had 6 bases not matched to a gene; V was cut back by 6 bases and J by 3 bases. CDR1 MNHNS and CDR2 SASEGT come from the germline V gene. The chain's CDR3 is CASRDREGYTEAFF. Here the CDR3 DNA reads TGTGCCAGCAGGGACAGGGAAGGATACACTGAAGCTTTCTTT.

This sequence joins TRBV2 and TRBJ2-2; possible D gene TRBD1, 6 bases. Trimming pared 2 bases from V and 0 bases from J, leaving 16 bases between. This CDR3 spans 18 amino acids. Per the germline V gene, CDR1 is SNHLY and CDR2 is FYNNEI. CDR3 in amino acids: CASSENRVVAANTGELFF. Here the CDR3 DNA reads TGTGCCAGCAGTGAAAACAGGGTAGTAGCCGCGAACACCGGGGAGCTGTTTTTT.

The chain couples TRBV7-6 to TRBJ2-3; D is unclear. This CDR3 contains 12 residues. Trimming pared 5 bases from V and 3 bases from J, leaving 6 bases between. Per the germline V gene, CDR1 is SGHVS and CDR2 is FNYEAQ. CDR3 sequence: CASSPGTDTQYF. Here the CDR3 DNA reads TGTGCCAGCAGCCCAGGAACAGATACGCAGTATTTT.

The chain has TRBV5-6 and TRBJ1-1; the D gene is possibly TRBD1 (5 bases). This CDR3 is built from 14 residues. Germline V CDR1 and CDR2: SGHDT, YYEEEE. The germline V and J ends were trimmed by 5 bases and 4 bases, with 15 bases remaining between them. The CDR3 sequence is CASSRGTTGTEAFF. DNA of the CDR3: TGTGCCAGCAGTCGGGGGACTACCGGCACTGAAGCTTTCTTT.

The chain uses TRBV5-1 and TRBJ2-7, with 7 bases that match TRBD1. Germline V gene sequence: CDR1 SGHRS, CDR2 YFSETQ. Trimming removed 0 bases from V and 2 bases from J; junction bases left unmatched: 8. The CDR3 length is 16 residues. CDR3 protein: CASSLAETGMAYEQYF. The CDR3 bases are TGCGCCAGCAGCTTGGCCGAGACAGGGATGGCCTACGAGCAGTACTTC.

The V call is TRBV29-1, the J call TRBJ1-6; possible D gene TRBD1, 5 bases. The CDR3 is 13 residues long. CDR1 SQVTM and CDR2 ANQGSEA come from the germline V gene. V was pared by 3 bases and J by 9 bases, with 12 bases between. In DNA form, the CDR3 reads TGCAGCGTTGACCAGGGTGATGGTTCACCCCTCCACTTT. This gives the protein CSVDQGDGSPLHF.

This clone appeared a few times. The rearrangement joins TRBV2 to TRBJ2-3; 9 bases map to TRBD1. Unmatched junction bases numbered 2, after V lost 4 bases and J lost 0 bases. CDR3 size: 15 residues. Germline assignment: CDR1 SNHLY and CDR2 FYNNEI. The CDR3 sequence: CASSGTGASTDTQYF. CDR3 DNA sequence: TGTGCCAGCAGTGGGACAGGGGCTAGCACAGATACGCAGTATTTT.

The chain recombines TRBV2 with TRBJ2-2, with TRBD1 matching 8 bases. Per germline, CDR1 SNHLY and CDR2 FYNNEI. The J segment lost 7 bases and the V segment lost 5 bases, leaving 3 bases of the junction unmatched. The CDR3 is 13 amino acids. This CDR3 reads CASSPQGGGELFF. The CDR3 nucleotides read TGTGCCAGCAGTCCACAGGGGGGCGGGGAGCTGTTTTTT.

As DNA, the CDR3 is TGTGCCAGCAGCTTCCGAGGTCAAGACACAGATACGCAGTATTTT. Protein sequence: CASSFRGQDTDTQYF. The chain has TRBV7-2 and TRBJ2-3, with no clear D. The CDR3 has 15 residues. V lost 3 bases, J lost 2 bases, and 12 bases lay in between. Germline values: CDR1 SGHTA, CDR2 FQGNSA.

V and J are TRBV7-2 and TRBJ2-2, with 11 bases lining up with TRBD2. Trimming at V came to 4 bases and at J to 4 bases, leaving 5 bases not matched to a gene. From germline, CDR1 is SGHTA and CDR2 FQGNSA. This CDR3 has 16 residues. The CDR3 nucleotides are TGTGCCAGCAGCTCCCCTAGCGGGGGGACCACCGGGGAGCTGTTTTTT. It translates to CASSSPSGGTTGELFF.

The chain links TRBV15 to TRBJ2-2, with a tentative D call TRBD2 (6 bases). The V and J ends lost 0 bases and 6 bases respectively, with 14 bases between them. Germline V gene sequence: CDR1 LNHNV, CDR2 YYDKDF (reference sequence). The CDR3 extends over 16 amino acids. The CDR3 sequence is CATSRDDRRGAGELFF. Written as DNA, the CDR3 is TGTGCCACCAGCAGAGACGATAGGAGGGGCGCCGGGGAGCTGTTTTTT.

The genes are TRBV4-1 and TRBJ1-5, with 7 bases matching TRBD1. The ends lost 0 bases at V and 10 bases at J; junction bases unmatched: 9. The CDR3 contains 15 residues. Germline CDR1 is MGHRA and CDR2 is YSYEKL. The CDR3 nucleotides are TGCGCCAGCAGCCAAGAGGGGACAGCCCTCCTACCCCAGCATTTT. It is translated as CASSQEGTALLPQHF.

The rearrangement joins TRBV6-4 to TRBJ1-2, with no clear D. There are 14 residues in the CDR3. V lost 4 bases to trimming and J lost 8 bases, with 17 bases between them. Germline V CDR1 and CDR2: MRHNA, SNTAGT. This CDR3 reads CASSVGPTVGGYTF. The CDR3 coding sequence is TGTGCCAGCAGTGTCGGACCGACCGTAGGGGGCTACACCTTC.

The rearrangement uses TRBV27 and TRBJ2-1; unclear D gene. Trimming took off 2 bases at V and 1 base at J, with 3 bases between the two ends. The CDR3 runs 13 residues. The germline CDR1 and CDR2 sequences are MNHEY and SMNVEV (reference sequence). The CDR3 is CASSLRSYNEQFF. The CDR3 DNA follows: TGTGCCAGCAGTTTAAGATCCTACAATGAGCAGTTCTTC.